This T cell receptor (beta chain) derives from a study of T-cell reconstitution after alpha-beta-depleted transplantation in children. This clonotype was recorded at least ten times. Its antigen is not known. Trimming stripped 2 bases from V and 1 base from J, with 13 bases between. Germline CDR1 DFQATT, CDR2 SNEGSKA (reference sequence). The CDR3 has 15 amino acids. The TCRbeta library was prepared with unique molecular identifiers. Via MiXCR, TCRdb re-called the PCR reads, giving one row per CDR3 protein. The sample lists more than 90,000 distinct CDR3 sequences, 9% to 12% seen once, with under 40% in the top ten. Study-level findings and limits: Expanded clones from the graft, numbering several hundred, reportedly supplied alpha-beta T cells about two months after transplant. Surviving recipient T cells and intrathymic progenitors accounted for some patients' high TCRbeta diversity at day 60. It was newly produced T cells that mostly accounted for T-cell counts and diversity one year after transplant.

The material was PBMCs, obtained before TCRalphabeta/CD19-depleted stem cell transplant. The chain uses TRBV20-1 and TRBJ2-3, with unresolved D. The clonotype originates from a boy between 2 and 10 years old with acute lymphoblastic leukemia, due to receive a stem cell transplant. The CDR3 is CSARRTTAGTDTQYF. Here the CDR3 DNA reads TGCAGTGCTAGACGCACAACGGCCGGCACAGATACGCAGTATTTT.